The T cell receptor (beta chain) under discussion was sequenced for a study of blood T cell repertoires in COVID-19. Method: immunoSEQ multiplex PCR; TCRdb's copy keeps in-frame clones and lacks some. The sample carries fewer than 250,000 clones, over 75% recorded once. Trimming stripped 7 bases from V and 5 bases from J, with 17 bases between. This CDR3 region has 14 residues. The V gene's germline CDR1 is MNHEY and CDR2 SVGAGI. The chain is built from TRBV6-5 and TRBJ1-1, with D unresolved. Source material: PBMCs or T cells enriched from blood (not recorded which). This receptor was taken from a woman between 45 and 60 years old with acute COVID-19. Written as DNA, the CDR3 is TGTGCCAGCAACTCACGGGGTCGGTGGACTGAAGCTTTCTTT. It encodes CASNSRGRWTEAFF.